This section outlines one TCR beta chain sequence together with its context. This specimen belongs to a study of blood T cell repertoires in COVID-19. Study summary: Collection of acute and convalescent COVID-19 samples took place in the United States, Italy and Spain. T cells, B-cell-depleted T cells, or PBMCs supplied cDNA or gDNA.

Ages ranged from roughly 18 to 100 years, with residence in around 24 US areas. Before being deemed recovered, Cohort 3 donors had two negative PCRs, clearance, or symptom resolution. Sequencing was performed with immunoSEQ multiplex PCR; in TCRdb, only in-frame clones are kept and a portion is missing. Here the sample spans 200,000 to 300,000 clones, around 88% being singletons. The sample was PBMCs or T cells enriched from blood (not recorded which). The sequence derives from a middle-aged man who had recovered from COVID-19.

CDR3 sequence (DNA): TGTGCCAGCAGATCCGGGACAGGGGGTTTCAATGAGCAGTTCTTC. Protein sequence: CASRSGTGGFNEQFF. This sequence joins TRBV7-9 and TRBJ2-1, with 11 bases lining up with TRBD1. Trimming cost V 6 bases and J 6 bases; bases outside gene matches: 7. The germline gives CDR1 SEHNR, CDR2 FQNEAQ (reference sequence). This CDR3 region has 15 residues.